The source of this T cell receptor beta chain is a study of T cells in Graves' hyperthyroidism and ophthalmopathy. Background on the study: At initial diagnosis, before any treatment had begun, peripheral blood was obtained.

Amplified TCR beta CDR3 regions came from RNA transcripts. Using the HTBI primer set, a first-round RT-PCR was run on the TCR CDR3. TCRdb reprocessed the multiplex PCR reads with MiXCR, giving one entry per CDR3 protein. The top ten hold around 9.3% of the sample, which has 800,000 or so distinct CDR3 sequences, over 35% seen once. Stable Graves' hyperthyroidism meant no ophthalmopathy progression within 18 months. CDR1 SGHTA and CDR2 FQGNSA come from the germline V gene. This CDR3 spans 15 amino acids. The V end lost 1 base, the J end lost 1 base, and 10 bases lay between the germline ends. Sample: blood. The chain has TRBV7-2 and TRBJ1-2; D possibly corresponds to TRBD1 (5 bases). The clonotype originates from a young man with Graves' hyperthyroidism. The CDR3 region is CASSLDTGINYGYTF. CDR3 DNA: TGTGCCAGCAGCTTAGATACAGGCATTAACTATGGCTACACCTTC.